This T cell receptor (beta chain) was sequenced in a study of shared clonotypes between healthy human individuals. Study-level findings and limits: Specimens sampled were limited to blood, with tissue repertoires likely differing.

Recent vaccinations or acute infections were absent in the healthy HIV-negative adult donors. A word on this clone: What it binds is unknown. Other DNA sequences in the sample encode the same CDR3.

In the original processing: ImmunoSEQ junction-only sequences lacked quality scores, so their filtering differed. Data came from immunoSEQ multiplex PCR; TCRdb stores just in-frame clones and leaves some out. That table is the source of V, J and clone size, and D and trimming were worked out from the DNA. The table lists millions of clones, roughly 92% of them singletons, with 0.13% to 0.15% in the top ten. This CDR3 is built from 13 residues. Trimming cost V 7 bases and J 2 bases, with 11 bases left between them. CDR1 and CDR2 (germline): ENHRY, SYGVKD. This receptor was identified in a man between 18 and 35 years old in good health. The sequencing input was naive CD4+ T cells sorted from blood. Subset denoted: CD45RA+ positively selected. The chain employs TRBV10-3 and TRBJ1-2, with a weak D call TRBD1 (5 bases). CDR3: CAITGTGNYGYTF. The CDR3 DNA follows: TGTGCCATCACTGGGACGGGGAACTATGGCTACACCTTC.